Below are 2 T cell receptor beta chains sequenced from a single sample in a study of post-analysis software for immune sequencing data. Study-wide results and limits: Roughly 5 TRBV segments occurring more often in patients than controls included TRBV5-6, TRBV5-1 and TRBV20-1.

These receptors lack a known antigen. Unique molecular identifiers tagged the TCR beta cDNA libraries. TCRdb re-called the PCR reads through MiXCR, storing one row per CDR3 protein. Among roughly 700,000 distinct CDR3 sequences listed, 25% to 30% were seen once. The specimen sequenced was blood. Receptor source: a girl aged 5 to 17 with multiple sclerosis.

This clonotype was observed a handful of times. DNA for the CDR3: TGTGCCAGCGGATTCGACCGGGGGTACAATGAGCAGTTCTTC. Translating it yields CASGFDRGYNEQFF. The rearrangement uses TRBV7-9 and TRBJ2-1; D is possibly TRBD2 (6 bases). V was shortened by 8 bases and J by 4 bases, with 15 bases between the two germline ends. The CDR3 has 14 residues. Germline V lookup: CDR1 SEHNR, CDR2 FQNEAQ (reference sequence).

This chain connects TRBV6-1 to TRBJ2-1; the match to TRBD1 covers 8 bases. The CDR3 sequence is 19 residues long. V gave up 5 bases and J gave up 3 bases; unmatched junction bases: 18. The V gene's germline CDR1 is MNHNS and CDR2 SASEGT. The CDR3: CASSPLGQVWVQNYNEQFF. DNA for the CDR3: TGTGCCAGCAGTCCATTGGGACAGGTGTGGGTTCAAAACTACAATGAGCAGTTCTTC.